The TCR beta chain under discussion was sequenced for a study of blood T cell repertoires in COVID-19. The V end lost 1 base, the J end lost 1 base, and 10 bases lay between the germline ends. The germline V gene encodes CDR1 LNHDA and CDR2 SQIVND (reference sequence). The CDR3 is 15 amino acids. The protocol was immunoSEQ multiplex PCR, while the TCRdb copy is restricted to in-frame clones and leaves out a portion. The repertoire consists of roughly 180,000 clones, with over 80% occurring once and the leading ten covering around 7%. Sequencing was carried out using peripheral blood. The origin of this receptor is a woman aged 40 to 50 with COVID-19, enrolled during active disease. The chain links TRBV19 to TRBJ1-1, with a possible D match to TRBD1 (6 bases). The CDR3 DNA is TGTGCCAGTAGTATAGGGTCAGGGGAGAACACTGAAGCTTTCTTT. This sequence encodes CASSIGSGENTEAFF.